This TCR beta chain originates from a study of blood T cells in healthy people across ages. Findings of the study overall: Among long-lived donors, naive CD4+ cells were more numerous and diversity higher than in aged donors.

Each of the donors had approximately 10 milliliters of peripheral blood drawn into EDTA-treated Vacutainer tubes. For the second PCR, which ran for about 7 to 11 cycles, a sample-barcoded 5' primer and a J-beta primer mix were used. Via MiXCR, TCRdb re-called the 5' RACE reads, giving one row per CDR3 protein. The sample consists of about 630,000 distinct CDR3 sequences, roughly 21% of them appearing once. This clonotype occurred a few times. Its specificity is unknown. The CDR3 is 14 residues long. In germline, CDR1 is LGHNA, CDR2 YSLEER. This TCR was sampled from a man in his 70s in good health. The sample was blood. The J gene is TRBJ2-5, the V gene TRBV4-3; TRBD1 matches at 7 bases. Judging by the DNA end, TRBJ2-1 fits better; the J call may be wrong. The CDR3 DNA reads TGCGCCAGCAGCGGAGACAGGGTGTTCAATGAGCAGTTCTTC. This codes for CASSGDRVFNEQFF.